The source of this TCR beta chain is a study of identical twins' blood T cells. The wider study: About six alpha and roughly 6 beta libraries together yielded tens of millions of reads.

General study findings and limits: Shared CDR3 clonotype counts tracked mainly the product of cloneset sizes.

Germline V gene sequence: CDR1 MNHEY, CDR2 SMNVEV (reference sequence). This CDR3 spans 18 amino acids. The V end was cut by 2 bases, the J end by 0 bases, with 14 bases between. With respect to this clonotype: Antigen specificity is unknown.

TCR cDNA libraries were made from RNA using a previously described, modified protocol. Each CDR3 protein gets one entry after TCRdb re-called the 5' RACE reads with MiXCR. The sample yields 350,000 to 400,000 distinct CDR3 sequences, roughly 30% seen once. Three pairs of healthy female monozygous twins were the donors. The sample taken for sequencing was PBMCs. The chain carries TRBV27 and TRBJ2-6; D remains unclear. The sequence came from a woman between 18 and 55 years old in good health. CDR3 region: CASSLELWRLSGANVLTF. The CDR3 DNA reads TGTGCCAGCAGTTTAGAGCTTTGGCGTCTCTCTGGGGCCAACGTCCTGACTTTC. Complete variable domain (other parts from reference TRBV27 and TRBJ2-6): EAQVTQNPRYLITVTGKKLTVTCSQNMNHEYMSWYRQDPGLGLRQIYYSMNVEVTDKGDVPEGYKVSRKEKRNFPLILESPSPNQTSLYFCASSLELWRLSGANVLTFGAGSRLTVL.